This TCR beta chain is from a study of T cell repertoires in cytomegalovirus infection. Study as a whole: Indicated by public TCR beta signatures were CMV infection and matching HLA type. Broader study findings: Ex vivo responses were dominated by HLA-C-restricted CMV-specific TCR beta clonotypes. CMV carriers with the relevant HLA were identified by cumulative public TCR beta family frequency.

TCRdb fed the reads into MiXCR, producing one record per CDR3 protein. The table has under 200,000 distinct CDR3 sequences, roughly 9.8% seen once. This clonotype has a count of ten or more. Its antigen is unknown. V lost 5 bases, J lost 4 bases, and 12 bases lay in between. This CDR3 region has 13 residues. In germline, CDR1 is SGHTA, CDR2 FQGNSA. The chain links TRBV7-2 to TRBJ2-7; the D gene is possibly TRBD2 (5 bases). The source material was PBMCs. The TCR was taken from a human donor in good health (CMV status not recorded). Some clones in this sample may be carry-over from other donors' samples. The CDR3 sequence is CASSRRTSYEQYF. CDR3 nucleotides: TGTGCCAGCAGCCGTAGGACTTCGTACGAGCAGTACTTC.